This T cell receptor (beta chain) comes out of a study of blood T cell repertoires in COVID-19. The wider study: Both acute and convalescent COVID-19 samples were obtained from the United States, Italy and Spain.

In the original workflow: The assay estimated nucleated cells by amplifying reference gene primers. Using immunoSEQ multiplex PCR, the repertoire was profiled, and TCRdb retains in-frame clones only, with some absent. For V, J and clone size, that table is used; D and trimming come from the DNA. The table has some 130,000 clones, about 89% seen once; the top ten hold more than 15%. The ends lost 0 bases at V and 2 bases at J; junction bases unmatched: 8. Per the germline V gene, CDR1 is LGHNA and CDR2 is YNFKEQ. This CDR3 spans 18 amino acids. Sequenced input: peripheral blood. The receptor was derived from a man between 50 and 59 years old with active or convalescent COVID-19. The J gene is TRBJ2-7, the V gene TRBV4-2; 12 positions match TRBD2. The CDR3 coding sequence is TGTGCCAGCAGCCAAGAAATCCTAACTAGCGGGAGGACCTACGAGCAGTACTTC. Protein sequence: CASSQEILTSGRTYEQYF.